The clone carrying this T cell receptor (beta chain) was counted ten times or more. Its antigen is undetermined. TCRdb processed the 5' RACE reads anew with MiXCR; each CDR3 protein has one entry. The table shows under 600,000 distinct CDR3 sequences, with roughly 22% occurring only once. The length of the CDR3 is 12 residues. V was clipped by 2 bases and J by 6 bases, with 8 bases between them. CDR1 and CDR2 (germline): MGHDK, SYGVNS. The data derive from a study of T-cell memory formation after mild COVID-19. Across the whole study: TCR clusters mostly belonged to single donors.

Study results and limitations: Memory cells collected pre-infection included some clones that later responded, suggesting cross-reactive memory joined. Clones contracting day 15 to 85 were balanced CD4/CD8; later expanders leaned CD4+. Those CD4+ clones that contracted were mainly in CM and EM (CD8+ ones in EMRA).

The V call is TRBV25-1, the J call TRBJ2-7; the D is unclear. Sequencing was done on a sample of PBMCs or a T cell subset sorted from them (not recorded which). The TCR was taken from an adult woman who had mild COVID-19 (a few samples of this study predate the infection). Cell type and time point are not known. The CDR3 spells CASSEGRAEQYF. Here the CDR3 DNA reads TGTGCCAGCAGTGAAGGTAGGGCCGAGCAGTACTTC.